This T cell receptor beta chain stems from a study of T cell clusters in autoimmune cytopenias. TRB amplification used roughly 250 ng of peripheral blood genomic DNA. General study findings and limits: Functional roles of the in silico T cell clusters still await experimental validation. Healthy donors had about 3.1-fold more exclusive TRB clusters than active autoimmune hepatitis patients.

TRB rearrangements were amplified by touch-down multiplex PCR with mixed TRB-A/B primers. TCRdb reworked the multiplex PCR reads into one entry per CDR3 protein, no DNA. Its table lists roughly 11,000 distinct CDR3 sequences. The CDR3 sequence is 14 residues long. Looked up from germline, CDR1 is MNHNS and CDR2 is SASEGT. Note on this clonotype: The antigen is not known.

These same records also appear under a second study, on T cell repertoires in aging, cancer and after chemotherapy.

This sequence joins TRBV6-1 and TRBJ2-2. This clonotype was sampled from a human donor in good health. Sequencing was done on a sample of peripheral blood. This CDR3 reads CASRPRLGSGELFF.